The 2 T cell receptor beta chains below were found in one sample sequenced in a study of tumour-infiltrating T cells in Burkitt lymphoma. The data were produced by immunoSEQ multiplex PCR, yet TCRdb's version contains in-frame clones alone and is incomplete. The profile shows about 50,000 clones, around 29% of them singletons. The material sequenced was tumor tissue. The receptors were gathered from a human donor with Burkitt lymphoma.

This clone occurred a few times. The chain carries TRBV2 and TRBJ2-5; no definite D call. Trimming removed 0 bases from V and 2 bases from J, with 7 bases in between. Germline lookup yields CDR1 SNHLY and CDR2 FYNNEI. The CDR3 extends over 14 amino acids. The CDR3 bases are TGTGCCAGCAGTGAAGCGACCGATCAAGAGACCCAGTACTTC. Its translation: CASSEATDQETQYF.

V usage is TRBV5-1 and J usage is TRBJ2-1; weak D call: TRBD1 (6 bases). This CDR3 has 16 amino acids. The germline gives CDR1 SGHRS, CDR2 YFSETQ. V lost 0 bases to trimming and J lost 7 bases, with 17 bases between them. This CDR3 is CASSLVGQGIRNEQFF. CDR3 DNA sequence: TGCGCCAGCAGCTTGGTTGGTCAGGGGATTAGAAATGAGCAGTTCTTC.